The 28 T cell receptor beta chains listed next were all sequenced from one sample in a study of molecular identifiers for immune sequencing clone quantification (dated by TCRdb to the late 2010s). The library was built by means of PCR. Instrument used: NextSeq 500. In-frame beta chains were kept once TCRdb had trimmed the public reads at Q25 with fastp and called clones with MiXCR. Duplicate CDR3 protein sequences are folded into a single record with the most common DNA and genes. For this sample there are under 600,000 distinct CDR3 sequences; about a quarter appear just once. The top ten constitute just over 0.75% of the sample. Source material: naive CD8+ T cells from blood, with Jurkat cell RNA spiked in. Per the publication, the cell subset or site label means: FACS-sorted CD8+CD4-CCR7+CD45RA+ naive T cells. The receptors shown here come from a human donor in good health. Some libraries in this study had Jurkat cell RNA spiked in.

This clonotype was picked up many times. The J gene is TRBJ2-2, the V gene TRBV29-1; 8 nucleotides align to TRBD2. Losses at the gene ends were 5 bases for V and 7 bases for J; bases not matched to a gene: 15. Germline CDR1 is SQVTM and CDR2 is ANQGSEA. There are 16 residues in the CDR3. CDR3: CSVRTSGTSLVGELFF. In DNA form, the CDR3 reads TGCAGCGTTCGTACCTCCGGGACTAGTTTGGTCGGGGAGCTGTTTTTT.

This clonotype was seen repeatedly, ten times or more. The chain links TRBV4-1 to TRBJ1-2; 7 bases line up with TRBD1. The CDR3 runs to 15 residues. V shed 1 base and J 4 bases; nucleotides not matched to a gene: 6. Germline V gene data show CDR1 as MGHRA and CDR2 as YSYEKL. The CDR3 is CASSQAGTALYGYTF. The DNA of the CDR3 is TGCGCCAGCAGCCAAGCAGGGACAGCTCTCTATGGCTACACCTTC.

Of note for this clonotype: The conserved closing phenylalanine or tryptophan is absent in this CDR3, likely reflecting a read error. The chain uses TRBV20-1 and TRBJ2-3; TRBD2 agrees at 11 bases. Trimming cost V 6 bases and J 6 bases; bases outside gene matches: 14. This CDR3 is 16 amino acids long. CDR1 is DFQATT and CDR2 is SNEGSKA in the germline V gene (reference sequence). Here the CDR3 DNA reads TGCAGTGCGAGGACTAGCGGGTCGGGTTGGGTTGATACGCAGTATCTT. Its protein product is CSARTSGSGWVDTQYL.

The chain joins TRBV7-9 to TRBJ1-6, with 11 bases aligning to TRBD1. Trimming cost V 5 bases and J 12 bases; bases outside gene matches: 6. The CDR3 totals 14 residues. Germline CDR1 SEHNR, CDR2 FQNEAQ (reference sequence). The CDR3 loop reads CASSPPGTGGPLHF. The CDR3 DNA sequence: TGTGCCAGCAGCCCCCCCGGGACAGGGGGACCCCTCCACTTT.

The rearrangement joins TRBV10-3 to TRBJ2-5; 10 bases align to TRBD1. Germline CDR1 is ENHRY and CDR2 is SYGVKD. The V segment lost 10 bases and the J segment 4 bases; nucleotides outside the gene matches: 6. The CDR3 runs to 13 residues. The DNA of the CDR3 is TGTGCCACCCGGACAGGGGGAAGAGAGACCCAGTACTTC. Translation: CATRTGGRETQYF.

This clonotype was detected ten times or more. The chain couples TRBV5-1 to TRBJ2-5; 9 positions match TRBD1. The trim removed 3 bases at V and 0 bases at J, leaving 3 bases unmatched. Germline V gene sequence: CDR1 SGHRS, CDR2 YFSETQ. CDR3 size: 15 residues. Here the CDR3 reads CASSSGTGNQETQYF. CDR3 DNA: TGCGCCAGCAGCTCCGGGACAGGGAACCAAGAGACCCAGTACTTC.

This clonotype appeared many times. Sequence at one end of the junction differs from germline and may be a read error. The rearrangement uses TRBV7-9 and TRBJ2-5; 8 bases are a match to TRBD2. The CDR3 is 14 residues long. The germline V gene has CDR1 SEHNR and CDR2 FQNEAQ (reference sequence). In DNA form, the CDR3 reads TGCGCCAGCAGCCCCACTAGCGGAGAAGAGACCCAGTACTTC. Translation: CASSPTSGEETQYF.

The chain is built from TRBV28 and TRBJ1-1; 7 bases are shared with TRBD1. The CDR3 is 15 amino acids. V dropped 6 bases and J dropped 4; count of bases not matched to a gene: 11. Looked up from germline, CDR1 is MDHEN and CDR2 is SYDVKM. CDR3 nucleotides: TGTGCCAGCAGGACAGGGCAGGTTTTGGGCACTGAAGCTTTCTTT. It yields the protein CASRTGQVLGTEAFF. Filled out from reference TRBV28 and TRBJ1-1, the complete variable domain reads DVKVTQSSRYLVKRTGEKVFLECVQDMDHENMFWYRQDPGLGLRLIYFSYDVKMKEKGDIPEGYSVSREKKERFSLILESASTNQTSMYLCASRTGQVLGTEAFFGQGTRLTVV.

The rearrangement joins TRBV7-9 to TRBJ1-1; D is perhaps TRBD1 (6 bases). This CDR3 comprises 15 residues. CDR1 is SEHNR, CDR2 FQNEAQ, per germline (reference sequence). The V gene lost 4 bases and the J gene lost 1 base, with 13 bases spanning the gap. The CDR3 bases are TGTGCCAGCAGCTCACAGGGAGCCCGGAACACTGAAGCTTTCTTT. Translating gives CASSSQGARNTEAFF.

At least ten counts were recorded for this clonotype. This sequence joins TRBV19 and TRBJ2-4, with D uncertain. The CDR3 is 14 amino acids. CDR1 and CDR2 (germline): LNHDA, SQIVND (reference sequence). V was clipped by 3 bases and J by 0 bases, with 6 bases between them. CDR3: CASSIWTAKNIQYF. The CDR3 coding sequence is TGTGCCAGTAGTATTTGGACAGCCAAAAACATTCAGTACTTC. Based on the CDR3 plus reference TRBV19 and TRBJ2-4, the full variable domain is DGGITQSPKYLFRKEGQNVTLSCEQNLNHDAMYWYRQDPGQGLRLIYYSQIVNDFQKGDIAEGYSVSREKKESFPLTVTSAQKNPTAFYLCASSIWTAKNIQYFGAGTRLSVL.

As to this clonotype: As the CDR3 is not closed by the conserved phenylalanine or tryptophan, this likely results from a read error. The chain has TRBV12-3 or TRBV12-4 and TRBJ2-7, with TRBD2 matching over 9 bases. The CDR3 contains 12 residues. V dropped 5 bases and J dropped 7; count of bases not matched to a gene: 3. DNA for the CDR3: TGTGCCAGCAGTCCGGGACTAGCAGAGCAGTACTCC. Residues: CASSPGLAEQYS.

This clonotype was recorded a few times. The chain has TRBV7-9 and TRBJ2-2; 8 bases line up with TRBD1. Germline CDR1 reads SEHNR; CDR2 reads FQNEAQ (reference sequence). V dropped 3 bases and J dropped 3; count of bases not matched to a gene: 6. The CDR3 runs 16 residues. CDR3: CASSFPGGADTGELFF. Written as DNA, the CDR3 is TGTGCCAGCAGCTTCCCAGGGGGCGCGGACACCGGGGAGCTGTTTTTT. The variable domain in full, with the rest retrieved from reference TRBV7-9 and TRBJ2-2, is DTGVSQNPRHKITKRGQNVTFRCDPISEHNRLYWYRQTLGQGPEFLTYFQNEAQLEKSRLLSDRFSAERPKGSFSTLEIQRTEQGDSAMYLCASSFPGGADTGELFFGEGSRLTVL.

This clonotype was detected only a few times. V gene TRBV6-5 combines with J gene TRBJ2-7; 7 nucleotides line up with TRBD1. The V and J ends lost 8 bases and 3 bases, in that order; junction bases with no gene match: 7. CDR1 is MNHEY and CDR2 is SVGAGI in the germline V gene. This CDR3 spans 13 amino acids. The CDR3 DNA reads as TGTGCCAGCGGGTTGGGACAGAGCTACGAGCAGTACTTC. Its translation: CASGLGQSYEQYF.

In its sample, this clonotype was seen a few times. The chain combines TRBV7-8 with TRBJ1-2; D is possibly TRBD1 (6 bases). Germline CDR1 reads SGHVS; CDR2 reads FQNEAQ. Trimming left V 0 bases short and J 4 bases short, with 18 bases between. The CDR3 consists of 17 residues. In DNA, the CDR3 is TGTGCCAGCAGCTTAGCCCCCCCAACGACAGGCCTCTATGGCTACACCTTC. Its protein product is CASSLAPPTTGLYGYTF.

The sample holds many counts of this clonotype. The CDR3 sequence: CASSYDPRVTIYF. CDR3 bases: TGTGCCAGCAGTTACGACCCGAGGGTCACCATATATTTT. V is TRBV6-6 and J is TRBJ1-3; D remains unclear. The germline V gene encodes CDR1 MNHNY and CDR2 SVGAGI (reference sequence). This CDR3 has 13 amino acids. V dropped 2 bases and J dropped 9 bases, with 11 bases sitting between them.

The sample holds a few counts of this clonotype. Written as DNA, the CDR3 is TGCGCCAGCAGCCAAGCCTCCAGGACGGGTGAAGCTTTCTTT. Translated: CASSQASRTGEAFF. J is TRBJ1-1 and V is TRBV4-3; D is unresolved. Germline lookup yields CDR1 LGHNA and CDR2 YSLEER. The V and J ends lost 1 base and 7 bases respectively, with 13 bases between them. The CDR3 has 14 residues.

This chain joins TRBV6-2 or TRBV6-3 and TRBJ1-5; 10 bases line up with TRBD1. The CDR3 consists of 15 residues. CDR1 and CDR2 from the germline V gene are MNHEY and SVGEGT. Unmatched junction bases numbered 12, after V lost 7 bases and J lost 9 bases. DNA for the CDR3: TGTGCCAGCAACACCGGGACAGGGGTTAGTCCGCCCCAGCATTTT. Protein: CASNTGTGVSPPQHF.

The V call is TRBV20-1, the J call TRBJ2-1; the D gene is possibly TRBD2 (5 bases). From germline, CDR1 is DFQATT and CDR2 SNEGSKA (reference sequence). Trimming cost V 3 bases and J 3 bases, with 15 bases left between them. This CDR3 region has 15 residues. Here the CDR3 reads CSARIPERYYNEQFF. Written as DNA, the CDR3 is TGCAGTGCTAGGATCCCCGAGCGGTACTACAATGAGCAGTTCTTC.

This chain links TRBV27 with TRBJ1-5; 7 nucleotides align to TRBD1. Per the germline V gene, CDR1 is MNHEY and CDR2 is SMNVEV (reference sequence). The CDR3 extends over 15 amino acids. V lost 2 bases, J lost 2 bases, and 3 bases stayed unmatched. CDR3 loop: CASSLIQGGNQPQHF. CDR3 DNA: TGTGCCAGCAGTTTAATCCAGGGGGGCAATCAGCCCCAGCATTTT.

Regarding this clonotype: This may stem from a read error, because a much larger clone lies one nucleotide away. This chain connects TRBV7-9 to TRBJ2-3; D not resolved. The germline V and J ends were trimmed by 2 bases and 1 base, with 13 bases remaining between them. The CDR3 covers 16 residues. Germline CDR1 is SEHNR and CDR2 is FQNEAQ (reference sequence). CDR3 in DNA: TGTGCCAGCAGCTTAAAGTCACTTTTTGGCACAGATACGCAGTATTTT. This codes for CASSLKSLFGTDTQYF.

CDR3 sequence reads: CASSQDVTTLGGTQYF. The CDR3 DNA reads TGCGCCAGCAGCCAAGATGTGACAACATTGGGGGGTACGCAGTATTTT. This chain connects TRBV4-3 to TRBJ2-3; possible D gene TRBD2, 6 bases. Germline-derived CDR1 and CDR2 are LGHNA and YSLEER. V was clipped by 0 bases and J by 8 bases, with 18 bases between them. The CDR3 spans 16 residues.

This clonotype was counted ten times or more. This chain joins TRBV23-1 and TRBJ2-7; possible D gene TRBD1, 5 bases. TRBV23-1 is known as an ORF, though its function is uncertain. The V and J ends lost 8 bases and 2 bases respectively, with 13 bases between them. This CDR3 has 13 amino acids. CDR3 amino acids: CASLPTDTYEQYF. The CDR3 DNA follows: TGCGCCAGCTTACCGACAGACACCTACGAGCAGTACTTC.

With respect to this clonotype: This may be a read error: a much more frequent sequence differs by one nucleotide. Because the CDR3 is missing its conserved closing phenylalanine or tryptophan, this is likely a read error. The rearrangement uses TRBV12-3 or TRBV12-4 and TRBJ2-2; TRBD1 agrees at 7 bases. The CDR3 is 14 residues long. V was clipped by 6 bases and J by 6 bases; unmatched bases: 7. CDR3 amino acids: CASSLRGGPGELFL. DNA of the CDR3: TGTGCCAGCAGCCTTAGAGGGGGCCCCGGGGAGCTGTTTCTT.

About this clonotype: An end of the junction does not agree with germline; a read error may underlie this. The chain combines TRBV5-4 with TRBJ2-2; possibly TRBD2 for D (5 bases). The CDR3 is 11 amino acids. Germline CDR1 and CDR2: SGHNT and YYREEE (reference sequence). The DNA of the CDR3 is TGTGCCACCGGCGTGGCCGGGGAGCAGTTTTTT. It codes for CATGVAGEQFF. The full variable domain, with the rest looked up from reference TRBV5-4 and TRBJ2-2, is ETGVTQSPTHLIKTRGQQVTLRCSSQSGHNTVSWYQQALGQGPQFIFQYYREEENGRGNFPPRFSGLQFPNYSSELNVNALELDDSALYLCATGVAGEQFFGEGSRLTVL.

In this sample, this clonotype turned up a few times. V usage is TRBV5-6 and J usage is TRBJ2-4; 8 positions agree with TRBD1. V was pared by 4 bases and J by 5 bases, with 5 bases of the junction left unmatched. CDR3 length: 14 amino acids. Germline CDR1 and CDR2: SGHDT and YYEEEE. The CDR3 DNA reads as TGTGCCAGCAGCGACGGACAGGGCCAAAACATTCAGTACTTC. Translation gives CASSDGQGQNIQYF.

The chain employs TRBV7-6 and TRBJ2-5, with 8 bases matching TRBD2. CDR3 length: 15 residues. V was pared by 6 bases and J by 5 bases, with 11 bases of the junction left unmatched. The germline CDR1 and CDR2 sequences are SGHVS and FNYEAQ. DNA for the CDR3: TGTGCCAGCAGTTCTTACCGGGGGGGGGGCGAGACCCAGTACTTC. Residues: CASSSYRGGGETQYF.

The J gene is TRBJ2-1, the V gene TRBV4-1; D ambiguous. CDR1 is MGHRA and CDR2 is YSYEKL in the germline V gene. With 0 bases removed from V and 9 bases from J, the gap between germline ends came to 9 bases. CDR3 length: 13 residues. CDR3 DNA sequence: TGCGCCAGCAGCCAAGAGCGAGAGAGTGAGCAGTTCTTC. It specifies CASSQERESEQFF.

The sample holds a few counts of this clonotype. The chain employs TRBV11-3 and TRBJ2-2; D call uncertain. This CDR3 has 18 amino acids. Germline CDR1 SGHNT, CDR2 YENEEA. V was clipped by 5 bases and J by 0 bases, with 19 bases between them. The CDR3 sequence is CASSTRTGSSANTGELFF. The CDR3 DNA follows: TGTGCCAGCAGCACCCGGACGGGTTCGTCCGCGAACACCGGGGAGCTGTTTTTT.